The present TCR beta chain was sequenced within a study of cytomegalovirus exposure and HLA in healthy donors. Trimming took 5 bases from V and 3 from J; bases not matched to a gene: 7. The CDR3 is 15 residues long. Germline assignment: CDR1 MDHEN and CDR2 SYDVKM. Broader study findings: In an earlier analysis, in approximately 630 donors, most V segments appeared productive either ~90% or ~30% of the time. Cytomegalovirus-associated TCR beta chains were listed, numbering 150 to 200.

Primers for the PCR totalled 60 Vbeta and 13 Jbeta. Using immunoSEQ multiplex PCR, the repertoire was profiled, and TCRdb retains in-frame clones only, with some absent. The sample has approximately 160,000 clones, over 65% seen once; the top ten hold less than 3%. To note about this clone: Its antigen is still unknown.

The TCR was taken from a woman aged 35 to 49 in good health and CMV-seropositive. V is TRBV28 and J is TRBJ1-1, with 9 positions matching TRBD1. Sequencing used PBMCs. The CDR3 reads CASSLRGQGDTEAFF. In DNA, the CDR3 is TGTGCCAGCAGTCTACGGGGACAGGGAGACACTGAAGCTTTCTTT.